The 9 T cell receptor beta chains listed next were all sequenced from one sample in a study of cytotoxic CD8 clonotypes in ibrutinib-treated CLL. Generated by immunoSEQ multiplex PCR, the TCRdb table keeps only in-frame clones and is missing some. The sample holds some 200,000 clones; roughly three quarters are singletons and the top ten take approximately 6.3%. This specimen was PBMCs, taken after 12 months of ibrutinib treatment. Receptors originate from a human donor with chronic lymphocytic leukemia.

This clone was detected only once. The genes are TRBV2 and TRBJ1-2; the D is unclear. CDR3 length: 13 residues. V was cut by 6 bases and J by 3 bases, with 11 bases left in between. The V gene's germline CDR1 is SNHLY and CDR2 FYNNEI. CDR3: CASRKTDHYGYTF. Here the CDR3 DNA reads TGTGCCAGCAGGAAAACTGACCACTATGGCTACACCTTC.

CDR3 loop: CSVRDRPSSYEQYF. The CDR3 nucleotides are TGCAGCGTTCGGGACAGGCCGTCATCCTACGAGCAGTACTTC. The genes are TRBV29-1 and TRBJ2-7; 8 bases map to TRBD1. V trimming: 5 bases; J trimming: 1 base; junction bases outside the gene matches: 7. The CDR3 loop spans 14 amino acids. Per germline, CDR1 SQVTM and CDR2 ANQGSEA.

The J gene is TRBJ2-3, the V gene TRBV5-1; 7 bases agree with TRBD1. V was pared by 2 bases and J by 4 bases, with 4 bases of the junction left unmatched. Germline V gene data show CDR1 as SGHRS and CDR2 as YFSETQ. The CDR3 extends over 14 amino acids. The CDR3 DNA sequence: TGCGCCAGCAGCTTAGGGGGCGTCGCAGATACGCAGTATTTT. Protein: CASSLGGVADTQYF.

This clone was picked up a small number of times. DNA for the CDR3: TGTGCCAGCTCACCGGGACAGGGTAATTCACCCCTCCACTTT. It is translated as CASSPGQGNSPLHF. J is TRBJ1-6 and V is TRBV18, with 9 bases identical to TRBD1. Unmatched junction bases numbered 0, after V lost 3 bases and J lost 6 bases. CDR1 and CDR2 (germline): KGHSH, LQKENI. The CDR3 totals 14 residues. Full variable domain (remainder filled in from reference TRBV18 and TRBJ1-6): NAGVMQNPRHLVRRRGQEARLRCSPMKGHSHVYWYRQLPEEGLKFMVYLQKENIIDESGMPKERFSAEFPKEGPSILRIQQVVRGDSAAYFCASSPGQGNSPLHFGNGTRLTVT.

The CDR3 DNA is TGTGCCAGCAGCCGGGGGTCGGTTAGCAATCAGCCCCAGCATTTT. It translates to CASSRGSVSNQPQHF. The chain carries TRBV5-6 and TRBJ1-5; possibly TRBD1 for D (5 bases). Trimming took 4 bases from V and 0 from J, leaving 11 bases between them. CDR1 and CDR2 from the germline V gene are SGHDT and YYEEEE. The CDR3 is 15 residues long.

The V and J genes are TRBV6-1 and TRBJ1-2; weak D call: TRBD1 (6 bases). Germline V lookup: CDR1 MNHNS, CDR2 SASEGT. This CDR3 contains 14 residues. The germline V and J ends were trimmed by 6 bases and 5 bases, with 16 bases remaining between them. The CDR3 DNA follows: TGTGCCAGCAGACCAAGGACAGCTACTTATGGCTACACCTTC. Translated: CASRPRTATYGYTF.

The CDR3: CASSLGTPEKLFF. The CDR3 DNA reads as TGCGCCAGCAGCTTAGGGACACCCGAAAAACTGTTTTTT. The chain recombines TRBV5-1 with TRBJ1-4; a possible D gene is TRBD1 (6 bases). The V and J ends lost 2 bases and 8 bases respectively, with 10 bases between them. Germline CDR1 SGHRS, CDR2 YFSETQ. This CDR3 has 13 residues.

The gene calls are TRBV4-1 and TRBJ1-2; a possible D gene is TRBD1 (5 bases). V was clipped by 2 bases and J by 0 bases, with 13 bases between them. The CDR3 consists of 16 residues. CDR1 is MGHRA, CDR2 YSYEKL, per germline. The CDR3: CASSQPPRGANYGYTF. The CDR3 DNA follows: TGCGCCAGCAGCCAACCTCCTAGGGGAGCTAACTATGGCTACACCTTC.

The CDR3 nucleotides are TGTGCCTGGAGTGTGCTACCCGGGACAAAAGCTAACTATGGCTACACCTTC. This translates into CAWSVLPGTKANYGYTF. The chain has TRBV30 and TRBJ1-2; D might be TRBD1 (6 bases). Trimming left V 0 bases short and J 0 bases short, with 17 bases between. Germline values: CDR1 GTSNPN, CDR2 SVGIG (reference sequence). This CDR3 spans 17 amino acids.